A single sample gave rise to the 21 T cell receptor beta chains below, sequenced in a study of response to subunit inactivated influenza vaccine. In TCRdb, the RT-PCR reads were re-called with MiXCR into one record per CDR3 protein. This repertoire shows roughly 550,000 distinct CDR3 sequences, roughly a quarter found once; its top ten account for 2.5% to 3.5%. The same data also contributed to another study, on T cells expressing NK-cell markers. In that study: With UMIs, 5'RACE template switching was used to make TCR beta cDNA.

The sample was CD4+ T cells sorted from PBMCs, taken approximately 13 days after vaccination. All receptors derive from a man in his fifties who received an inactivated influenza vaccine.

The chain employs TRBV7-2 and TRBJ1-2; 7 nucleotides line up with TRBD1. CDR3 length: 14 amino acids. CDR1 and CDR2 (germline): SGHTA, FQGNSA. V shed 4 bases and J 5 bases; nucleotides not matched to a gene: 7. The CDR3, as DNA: TGTGCCAGCAGCTCAGGGGGAGTTCGGTATGGCTACACCTTC. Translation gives CASSSGGVRYGYTF.

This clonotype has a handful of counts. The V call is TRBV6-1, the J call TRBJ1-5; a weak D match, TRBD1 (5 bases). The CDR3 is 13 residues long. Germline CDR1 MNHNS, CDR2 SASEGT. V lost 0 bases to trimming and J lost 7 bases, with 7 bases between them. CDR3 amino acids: CASSEAWGQPQHF. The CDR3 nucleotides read TGTGCCAGCAGTGAAGCCTGGGGGCAGCCCCAGCATTTT.

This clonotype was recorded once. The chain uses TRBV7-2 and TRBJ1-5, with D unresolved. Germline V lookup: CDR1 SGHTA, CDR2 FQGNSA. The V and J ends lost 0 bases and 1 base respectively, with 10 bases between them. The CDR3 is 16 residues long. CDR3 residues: CASSLAPFPSNQPQHF. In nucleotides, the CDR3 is TGTGCCAGCAGCTTAGCGCCCTTCCCGAGCAATCAGCCCCAGCATTTT.

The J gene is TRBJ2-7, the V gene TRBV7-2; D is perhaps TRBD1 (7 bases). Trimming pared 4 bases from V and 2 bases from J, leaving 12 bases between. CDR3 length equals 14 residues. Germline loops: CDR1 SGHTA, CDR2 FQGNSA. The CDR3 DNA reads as TGTGCCAGCAGCTCCCAGGGGGGCCCCTACGAGCAGTACTTC. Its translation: CASSSQGGPYEQYF.

This CDR3 reads CASSLGVGYYEQYF. The CDR3 DNA reads TGTGCCAGCAGCTTGGGTGTAGGGTACTACGAGCAGTACTTC. V is TRBV5-5 and J is TRBJ2-7; unclear D gene. The V gene's germline CDR1 is SGHKS and CDR2 YYEKEE (reference sequence). The CDR3 runs to 14 residues. The V and J ends lost 0 bases and 3 bases respectively, with 10 bases between them.

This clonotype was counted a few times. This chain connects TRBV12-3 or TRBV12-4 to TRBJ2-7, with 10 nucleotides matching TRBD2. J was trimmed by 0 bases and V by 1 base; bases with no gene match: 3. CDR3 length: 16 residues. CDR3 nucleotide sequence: TGTGCCAGCAGTTTAGGGACTAGCGGCCTCTCCTACGAGCAGTACTTC. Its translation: CASSLGTSGLSYEQYF.

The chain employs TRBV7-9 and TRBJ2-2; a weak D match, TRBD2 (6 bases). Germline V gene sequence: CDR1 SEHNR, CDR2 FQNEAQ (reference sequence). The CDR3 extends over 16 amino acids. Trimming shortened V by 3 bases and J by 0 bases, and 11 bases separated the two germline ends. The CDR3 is CASSLHGTANTGELFF. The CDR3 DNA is TGTGCCAGCAGCTTGCACGGGACTGCGAACACCGGGGAGCTGTTTTTT.

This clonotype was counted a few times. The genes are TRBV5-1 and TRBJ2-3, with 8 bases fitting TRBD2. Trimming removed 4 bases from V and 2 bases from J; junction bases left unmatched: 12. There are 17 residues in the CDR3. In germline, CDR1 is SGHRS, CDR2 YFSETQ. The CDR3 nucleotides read TGCGCCAGCAGCCTCAGCGGGGGCTCTTTCTTCACAGATACGCAGTATTTT. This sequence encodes CASSLSGGSFFTDTQYF.

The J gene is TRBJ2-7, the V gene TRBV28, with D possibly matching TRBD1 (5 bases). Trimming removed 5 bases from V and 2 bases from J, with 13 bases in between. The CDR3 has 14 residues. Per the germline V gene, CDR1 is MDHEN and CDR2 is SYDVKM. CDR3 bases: TGTGCCAGCAGTCGAGCTTGGGGCACCTACGAGCAGTACTTC. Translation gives CASSRAWGTYEQYF.

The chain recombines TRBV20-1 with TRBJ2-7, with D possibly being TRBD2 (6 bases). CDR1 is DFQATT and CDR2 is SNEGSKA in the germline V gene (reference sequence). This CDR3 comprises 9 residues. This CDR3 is CRTAEGQYF. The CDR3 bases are TGCAGGACTGCGGAGGGCCAGTACTTC.

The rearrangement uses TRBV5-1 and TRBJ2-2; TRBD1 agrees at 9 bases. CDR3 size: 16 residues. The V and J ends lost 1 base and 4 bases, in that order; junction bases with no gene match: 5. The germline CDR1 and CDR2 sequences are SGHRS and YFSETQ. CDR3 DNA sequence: TGCGCCAGCAGCTTGTTAGGACAGGGGCTCACCGGGGAGCTGTTTTTT. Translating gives CASSLLGQGLTGELFF.

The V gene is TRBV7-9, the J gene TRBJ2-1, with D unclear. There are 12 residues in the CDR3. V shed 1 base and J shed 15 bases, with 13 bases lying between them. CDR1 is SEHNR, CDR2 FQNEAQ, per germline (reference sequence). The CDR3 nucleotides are TGTGCCAGCAGCTTAGATGTGGCCGGGTCGTTCTTC. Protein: CASSLDVAGSFF.

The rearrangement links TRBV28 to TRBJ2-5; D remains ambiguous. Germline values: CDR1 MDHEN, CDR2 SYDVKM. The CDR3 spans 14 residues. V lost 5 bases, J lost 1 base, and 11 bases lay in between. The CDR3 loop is CASSNFGSQETQYF. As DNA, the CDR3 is TGTGCCAGCAGTAATTTCGGCAGCCAAGAGACCCAGTACTTC.

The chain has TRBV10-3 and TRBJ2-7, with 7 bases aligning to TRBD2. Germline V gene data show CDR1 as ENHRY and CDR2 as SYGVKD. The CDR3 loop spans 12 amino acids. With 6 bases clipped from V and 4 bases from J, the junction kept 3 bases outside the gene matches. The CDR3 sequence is CAIRGGDYEQYF. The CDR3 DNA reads TGTGCCATCAGGGGGGGGGATTACGAGCAGTACTTC.

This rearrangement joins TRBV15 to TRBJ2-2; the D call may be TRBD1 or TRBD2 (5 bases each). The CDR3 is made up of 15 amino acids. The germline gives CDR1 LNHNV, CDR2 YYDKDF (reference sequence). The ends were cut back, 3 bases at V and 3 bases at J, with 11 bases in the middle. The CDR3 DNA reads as TGTGCCACCAGCAGGGGGGTATCGGACACCGGGGAGCTGTTTTTT. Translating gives CATSRGVSDTGELFF.

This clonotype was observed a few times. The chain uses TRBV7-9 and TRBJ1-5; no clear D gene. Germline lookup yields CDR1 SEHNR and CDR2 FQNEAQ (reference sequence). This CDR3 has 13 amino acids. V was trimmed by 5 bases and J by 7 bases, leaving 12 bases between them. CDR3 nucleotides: TGTGCCAGCAGCGCTGCGGGGTACCAGCCCCAGCATTTT. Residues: CASSAAGYQPQHF.

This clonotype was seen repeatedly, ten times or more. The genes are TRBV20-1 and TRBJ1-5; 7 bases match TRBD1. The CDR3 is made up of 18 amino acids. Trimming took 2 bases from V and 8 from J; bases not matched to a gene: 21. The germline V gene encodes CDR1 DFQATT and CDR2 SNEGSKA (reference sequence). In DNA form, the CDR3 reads TGCAGTGCTAGACAATCGCCGCAACCGGGACAGCTTGTGGAGCCCCAGCATTTT. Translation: CSARQSPQPGQLVEPQHF.

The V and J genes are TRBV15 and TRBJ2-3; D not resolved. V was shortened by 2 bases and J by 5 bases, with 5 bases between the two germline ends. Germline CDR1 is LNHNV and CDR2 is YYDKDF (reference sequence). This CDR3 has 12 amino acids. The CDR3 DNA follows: TGTGCCACCAGCAGACCCAAAGATACGCAGTATTTT. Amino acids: CATSRPKDTQYF.

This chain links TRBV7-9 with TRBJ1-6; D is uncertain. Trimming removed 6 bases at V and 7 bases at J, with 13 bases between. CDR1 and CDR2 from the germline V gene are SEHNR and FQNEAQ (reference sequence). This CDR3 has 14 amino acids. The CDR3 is CASSQARANSPLHF. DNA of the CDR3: TGTGCCAGCAGTCAAGCAAGGGCAAATTCACCCCTCCACTTT.

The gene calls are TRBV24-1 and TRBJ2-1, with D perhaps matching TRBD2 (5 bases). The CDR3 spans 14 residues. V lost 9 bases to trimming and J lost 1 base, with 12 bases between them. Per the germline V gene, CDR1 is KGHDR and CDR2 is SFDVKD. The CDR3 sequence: CATRAAGSYNEQFF. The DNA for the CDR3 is TGTGCCACCCGTGCCGCGGGTTCCTACAATGAGCAGTTCTTC.

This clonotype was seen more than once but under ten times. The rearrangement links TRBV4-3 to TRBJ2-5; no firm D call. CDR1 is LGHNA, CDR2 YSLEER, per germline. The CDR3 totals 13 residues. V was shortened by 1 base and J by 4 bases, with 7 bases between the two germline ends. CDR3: CASSQAIPETQYF. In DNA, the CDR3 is TGCGCCAGCAGCCAAGCTATCCCAGAGACCCAGTACTTC.